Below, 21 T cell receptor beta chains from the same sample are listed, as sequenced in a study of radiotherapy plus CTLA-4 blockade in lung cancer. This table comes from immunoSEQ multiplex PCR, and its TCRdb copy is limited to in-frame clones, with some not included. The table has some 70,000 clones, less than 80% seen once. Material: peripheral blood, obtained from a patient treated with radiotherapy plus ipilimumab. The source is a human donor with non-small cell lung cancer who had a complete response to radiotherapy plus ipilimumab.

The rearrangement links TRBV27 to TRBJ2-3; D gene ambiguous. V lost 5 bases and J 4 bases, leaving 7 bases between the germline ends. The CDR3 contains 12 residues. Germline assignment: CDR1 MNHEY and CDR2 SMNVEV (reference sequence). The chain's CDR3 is CASSPYADTQYF. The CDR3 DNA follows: TGTGCCAGCAGTCCCTACGCAGATACGCAGTATTTT.

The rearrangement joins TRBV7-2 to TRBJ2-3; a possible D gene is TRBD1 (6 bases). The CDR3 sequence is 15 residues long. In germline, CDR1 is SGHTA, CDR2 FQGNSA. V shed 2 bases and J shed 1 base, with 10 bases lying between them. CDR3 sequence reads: CASSLNRAGTDTQYF. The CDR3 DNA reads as TGTGCCAGCAGCTTAAACAGGGCGGGCACAGATACGCAGTATTTT.

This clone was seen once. CDR3 in DNA: TGTGCCAGCAGCTTGGGGACTAGCAGGATCACAGATACGCAGTATTTT. This sequence encodes CASSLGTSRITDTQYF. The V and J genes are TRBV7-9 and TRBJ2-3; 9 positions match TRBD2. The CDR3 is 16 amino acids. Trimming removed 3 bases from V and 2 bases from J; junction bases left unmatched: 6. Germline CDR1 is SEHNR and CDR2 is FQNEAQ (reference sequence).

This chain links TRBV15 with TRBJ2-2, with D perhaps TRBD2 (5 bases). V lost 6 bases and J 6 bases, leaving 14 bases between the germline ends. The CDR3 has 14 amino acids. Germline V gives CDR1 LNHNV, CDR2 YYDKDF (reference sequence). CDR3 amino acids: CATRPSWGAGELFF. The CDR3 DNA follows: TGTGCCACCAGGCCGTCCTGGGGAGCCGGGGAGCTGTTTTTT.

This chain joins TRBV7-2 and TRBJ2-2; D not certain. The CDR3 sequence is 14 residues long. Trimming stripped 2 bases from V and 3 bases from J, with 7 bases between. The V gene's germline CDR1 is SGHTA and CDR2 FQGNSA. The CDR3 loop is CASSLNFYTGELFF. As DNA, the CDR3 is TGTGCCAGCAGCTTAAACTTCTACACCGGGGAGCTGTTTTTT.

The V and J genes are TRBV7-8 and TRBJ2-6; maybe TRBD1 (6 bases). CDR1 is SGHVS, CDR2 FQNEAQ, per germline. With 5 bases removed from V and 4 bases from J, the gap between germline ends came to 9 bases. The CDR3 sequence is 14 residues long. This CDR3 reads CASSNRVGANVLTF. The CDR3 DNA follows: TGTGCCAGCAGCAACAGGGTCGGGGCCAACGTCCTGACTTTC.

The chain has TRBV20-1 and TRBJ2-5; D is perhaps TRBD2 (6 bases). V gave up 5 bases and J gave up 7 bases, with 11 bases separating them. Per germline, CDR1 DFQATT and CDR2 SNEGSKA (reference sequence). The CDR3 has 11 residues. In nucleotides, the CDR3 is TGCAGTGCTCCGGGAGAAGGGACCCAGTACTTC. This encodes CSAPGEGTQYF.

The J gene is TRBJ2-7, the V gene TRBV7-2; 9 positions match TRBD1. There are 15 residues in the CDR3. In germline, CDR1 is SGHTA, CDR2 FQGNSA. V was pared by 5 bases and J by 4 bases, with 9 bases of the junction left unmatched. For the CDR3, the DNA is TGTGCCAGCAGCCTCCTGGGACAGGGTGCTTACGAGCAGTACTTC. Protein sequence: CASSLLGQGAYEQYF. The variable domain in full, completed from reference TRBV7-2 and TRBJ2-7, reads GAGVSQSPSNKVTEKGKDVELRCDPISGHTALYWYRQSLGQGLEFLIYFQGNSAPDKSGLPSDRFSAERTGGSVSTLTIQRTQQEDSAVYLCASSLLGQGAYEQYFGPGTRLTVT.

The CDR3 region has the DNA TGTGCCTGGACCTTCGGCGGAGGGTTCTATGGCTACACCTTC. Its protein is CAWTFGGGFYGYTF. The V call is TRBV30, the J call TRBJ1-2, with D unclear. Germline CDR1 GTSNPN, CDR2 SVGIG (reference sequence). Trimming removed 4 bases at V and 4 bases at J, with 16 bases between. The CDR3 runs to 14 residues.

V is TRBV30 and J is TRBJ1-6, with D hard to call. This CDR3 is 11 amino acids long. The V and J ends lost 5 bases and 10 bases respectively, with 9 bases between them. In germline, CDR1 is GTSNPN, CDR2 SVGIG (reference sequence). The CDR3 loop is CAWGGGSPLHF. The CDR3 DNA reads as TGTGCCTGGGGCGGCGGATCACCCCTCCACTTT.

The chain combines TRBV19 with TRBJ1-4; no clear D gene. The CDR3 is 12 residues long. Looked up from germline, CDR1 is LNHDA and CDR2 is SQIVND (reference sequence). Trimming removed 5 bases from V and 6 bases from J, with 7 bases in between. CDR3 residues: CASSPLYEKLFF. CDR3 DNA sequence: TGTGCCAGTAGTCCCCTGTATGAAAAACTGTTTTTT.

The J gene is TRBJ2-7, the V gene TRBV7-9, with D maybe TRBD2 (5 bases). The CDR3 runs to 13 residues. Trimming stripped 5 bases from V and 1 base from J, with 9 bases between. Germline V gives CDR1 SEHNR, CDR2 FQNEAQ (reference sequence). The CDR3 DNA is TGTGCCAGCAGCACCGACTATTCCTACGAGCAGTACGTC. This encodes CASSTDYSYEQYV.

CDR3 in amino acids: CASSRGANEKLFF. CDR3 in DNA: TGCGCCAGCAGCAGGGGTGCTAATGAAAAACTGTTTTTT. The chain has TRBV10-1 and TRBJ1-4; a possible D gene is TRBD1 (6 bases). The CDR3 length is 13 residues. V lost 6 bases and J 3 bases, leaving 8 bases between the germline ends. Germline CDR1 is WNHNN and CDR2 is SYGVQD (reference sequence).

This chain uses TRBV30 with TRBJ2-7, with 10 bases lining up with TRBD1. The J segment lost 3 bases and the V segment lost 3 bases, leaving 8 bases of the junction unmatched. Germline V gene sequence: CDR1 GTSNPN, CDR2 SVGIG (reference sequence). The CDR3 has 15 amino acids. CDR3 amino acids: CAWRSVGQGLYEQYF. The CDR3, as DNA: TGTGCCTGGAGATCTGTGGGACAGGGGCTCTACGAGCAGTACTTC.

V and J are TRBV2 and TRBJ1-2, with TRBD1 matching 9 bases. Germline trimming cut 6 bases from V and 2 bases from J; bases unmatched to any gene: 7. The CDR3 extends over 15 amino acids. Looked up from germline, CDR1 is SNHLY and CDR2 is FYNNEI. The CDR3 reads CASRDAGQGNYGYTF. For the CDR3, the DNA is TGTGCCAGCAGGGACGCCGGACAGGGGAACTATGGCTACACCTTC.

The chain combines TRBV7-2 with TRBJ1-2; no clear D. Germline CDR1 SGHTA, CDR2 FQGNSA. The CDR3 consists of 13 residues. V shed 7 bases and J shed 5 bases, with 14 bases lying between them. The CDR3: CASTLGRGYGYTF. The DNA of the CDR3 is TGTGCCAGCACCCTAGGGCGAGGTTATGGCTACACCTTC.

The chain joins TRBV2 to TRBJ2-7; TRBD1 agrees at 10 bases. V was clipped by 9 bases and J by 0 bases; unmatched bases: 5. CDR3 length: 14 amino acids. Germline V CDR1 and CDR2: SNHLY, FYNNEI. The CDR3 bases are TGTGCCAGTTCCCGGGACAGGGGCTCCTACGAGCAGTACGTC. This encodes CASSRDRGSYEQYV.

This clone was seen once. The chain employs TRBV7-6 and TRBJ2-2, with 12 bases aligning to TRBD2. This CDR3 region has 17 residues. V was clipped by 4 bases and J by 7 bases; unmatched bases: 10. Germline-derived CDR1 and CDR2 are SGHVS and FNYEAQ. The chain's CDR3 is CASSSPSGRAGIGELFF. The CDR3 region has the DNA TGTGCCAGCAGCTCCCCTAGCGGGAGGGCGGGGATCGGGGAGCTGTTTTTT. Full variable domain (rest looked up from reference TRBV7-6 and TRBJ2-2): GAGVSQSPRYKVTKRGQDVALRCDPISGHVSLYWYRQALGQGPEFLTYFNYEAQQDKSGLPNDRFSAERPEGSISTLTIQRTEQRDSAMYRCASSSPSGRAGIGELFFGEGSRLTVL.

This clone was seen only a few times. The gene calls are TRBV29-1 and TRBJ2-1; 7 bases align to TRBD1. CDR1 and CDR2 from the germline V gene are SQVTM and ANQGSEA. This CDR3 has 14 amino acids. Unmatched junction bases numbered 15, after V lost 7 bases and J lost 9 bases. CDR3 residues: CSGRQGTSSSEQFF. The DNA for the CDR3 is TGCAGCGGAAGACAGGGCACAAGTTCTAGTGAGCAGTTCTTC.

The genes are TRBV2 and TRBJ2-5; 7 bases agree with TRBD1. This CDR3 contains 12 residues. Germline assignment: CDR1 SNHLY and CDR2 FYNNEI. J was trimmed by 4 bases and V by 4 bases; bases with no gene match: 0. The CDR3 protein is CASSGQGETQYF. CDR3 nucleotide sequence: TGTGCCAGCAGTGGACAGGGAGAGACCCAGTACTTC.

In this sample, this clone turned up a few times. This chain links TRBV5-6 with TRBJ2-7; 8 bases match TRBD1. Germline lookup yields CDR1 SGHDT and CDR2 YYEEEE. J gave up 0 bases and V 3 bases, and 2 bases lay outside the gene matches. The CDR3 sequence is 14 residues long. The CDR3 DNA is TGTGCCAGCAGCTGGACAGGGCCCTCCTACGAGCAGTACTTC. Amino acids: CASSWTGPSYEQYF.